These 18 T cell receptor beta chains share one sample of origin, sequenced in a study of control samples from healthy donors and cancer patients. Clones were sequenced by immunoSEQ multiplex PCR, and TCRdb holds only the in-frame ones, with some missing. This sample has about 150,000 clones, with over 85% found just once. Sequencing was performed on blood. These receptors came from a man aged 18 to 35 in good health.

The chain recombines TRBV7-9 with TRBJ1-4; D gene ambiguous. The CDR3 contains 15 residues. Between the trimmed V and J ends, which lost 3 bases and 4 bases, there was a span of 12 bases. Germline-derived CDR1 and CDR2 are SEHNR and FQNEAQ (reference sequence). CDR3 sequence reads: CASSFGSQINEKLFF. CDR3 in DNA: TGTGCCAGCAGCTTCGGGTCACAGATTAATGAAAAACTGTTTTTT. Full variable domain (missing parts from reference TRBV7-9 and TRBJ1-4): DTGVSQNPRHKITKRGQNVTFRCDPISEHNRLYWYRQTLGQGPEFLTYFQNEAQLEKSRLLSDRFSAERPKGSFSTLEIQRTEQGDSAMYLCASSFGSQINEKLFFGSGTQLSVL.

The chain carries TRBV20-1 and TRBJ2-5; D is uncertain. CDR3 length: 11 amino acids. The V and J ends lost 6 bases and 2 bases respectively, with 7 bases between them. Per the germline V gene, CDR1 is DFQATT and CDR2 is SNEGSKA (reference sequence). The CDR3 loop is CSAGSQETQYF. The CDR3 DNA sequence: TGCAGTGCAGGGTCACAAGAGACCCAGTACTTC.

The chain recombines TRBV10-3 with TRBJ1-1; 7 bases fit TRBD1. The CDR3 has 14 amino acids. The ends lost 7 bases at V and 0 bases at J; junction bases unmatched: 5. Germline loops: CDR1 ENHRY, CDR2 SYGVKD. The DNA for the CDR3 is TGTGCCATCACCCAGGGACAGATGAACACTGAAGCTTTCTTT. Protein: CAITQGQMNTEAFF.

The CDR3 coding sequence is TGTGCCAGCAGCTTAGCAGTTTCCTCCTACAATGAGCAGTTCTTC. Its translation is CASSLAVSSYNEQFF. The gene calls are TRBV5-5 and TRBJ2-1; no clear D gene. The CDR3 length is 15 residues. Trimming stripped 2 bases from V and 0 bases from J, with 9 bases between. CDR1 SGHKS and CDR2 YYEKEE come from the germline V gene (reference sequence). The full variable domain, its missing parts supplied by reference TRBV5-5 and TRBJ2-1, is DAGVTQSPTHLIKTRGQQVTLRCSPISGHKSVSWYQQVLGQGPQFIFQYYEKEERGRGNFPDRFSARQFPNYSSELNVNALLLGDSALYLCASSLAVSSYNEQFFGPGTRLTVL.

The chain combines TRBV5-4 with TRBJ1-1; 11 positions match TRBD1. Germline trimming cut 2 bases from V and 6 bases from J; bases unmatched to any gene: 9. The CDR3 sequence is 16 residues long. Per germline, CDR1 SGHNT and CDR2 YYREEE (reference sequence). Here the CDR3 reads CASSFRDRGNGAEAFF. The CDR3 DNA sequence: TGTGCCAGCAGCTTCCGGGACAGGGGGAACGGAGCTGAAGCTTTCTTT.

The chain is built from TRBV5-1 and TRBJ2-1, with D tentatively TRBD1 or TRBD2 (5 bases each). The CDR3 runs to 15 residues. The germline CDR1 and CDR2 sequences are SGHRS and YFSETQ. The ends were cut back, 3 bases at V and 6 bases at J, with 16 bases in the middle. CDR3 region: CASSSPSSQGNEQFF. The DNA of the CDR3 is TGCGCCAGCAGCTCCCCTAGCTCCCAGGGCAATGAGCAGTTCTTC.

With regard to this clone: The sample carries other DNA sequences with the same CDR3. The rearrangement uses TRBV5-1 and TRBJ2-2, with D uncertain. V lost 7 bases and J 3 bases, leaving 4 bases between the germline ends. Germline assignment: CDR1 SGHRS and CDR2 YFSETQ. This CDR3 is built from 11 residues. Here the CDR3 DNA reads TGCGCCAGCGGCGACACCGGGGAGCTGTTTTTT. Translating it yields CASGDTGELFF.

This sequence joins TRBV15 and TRBJ2-7; 9 positions match TRBD2. The CDR3 has 14 residues. Trimming took 4 bases from V and 6 from J; bases not matched to a gene: 7. The germline CDR1 and CDR2 sequences are LNHNV and YYDKDF (reference sequence). The CDR3 region is CATSTSGNHVEQYF. The DNA of the CDR3 is TGTGCCACCAGCACTAGCGGGAACCACGTCGAGCAGTACTTC.

The DNA of the CDR3 is TGTGCCAGCGGTCAGTTGGGGTTGGAGACCCAGTACTTC. Translated: CASGQLGLETQYF. The genes are TRBV6-5 and TRBJ2-5, with no clear D. V shed 8 bases and J shed 5 bases, with 15 bases lying between them. CDR1 is MNHEY, CDR2 SVGAGI, per germline. The length of the CDR3 is 13 residues.

The V gene is TRBV7-2, the J gene TRBJ2-3, with 11 nucleotides matching TRBD2. V lost 0 bases to trimming and J lost 5 bases; unmatched junction nucleotides: 7. The CDR3 has 17 amino acids. From germline, CDR1 is SGHTA and CDR2 FQGNSA. CDR3 residues: CASSLAVAGGGGDTQYF. CDR3 coding DNA: TGTGCCAGCAGCTTAGCTGTAGCGGGAGGGGGGGGAGATACGCAGTATTTT.

V gene TRBV2 combines with J gene TRBJ1-1; D gene unclear. The ends were cut back, 4 bases at V and 1 base at J, with 13 bases in the middle. Germline values: CDR1 SNHLY, CDR2 FYNNEI. This CDR3 is built from 15 residues. CDR3 amino acids: CASSAFTDRNTEAFF. The DNA for the CDR3 is TGTGCCAGCAGTGCCTTTACAGACCGGAACACTGAAGCTTTCTTT.

This clone showed up just a few times. This chain connects TRBV7-2 to TRBJ1-5, with D maybe TRBD1 (5 bases). Germline V gene lookup returns CDR1 SGHTA and CDR2 FQGNSA. The V and J ends lost 2 bases and 4 bases respectively, with 12 bases between them. The CDR3 runs 15 residues. The CDR3: CASSLMTQGNQPQHF. In DNA form, the CDR3 reads TGTGCCAGCAGCTTAATGACCCAGGGAAATCAGCCCCAGCATTTT. The full variable domain, its missing parts supplied by reference TRBV7-2 and TRBJ1-5, is GAGVSQSPSNKVTEKGKDVELRCDPISGHTALYWYRQSLGQGLEFLIYFQGNSAPDKSGLPSDRFSAERTGGSVSTLTIQRTQQEDSAVYLCASSLMTQGNQPQHFGDGTRLSIL.

This sequence joins TRBV11-2 and TRBJ2-2; D remains ambiguous. CDR3 length: 12 residues. The V gene lost 5 bases and the J gene lost 8 bases, with 9 bases spanning the gap. Germline V gene data show CDR1 as SGHAT and CDR2 as FQNNGV. CDR3 residues: CASSPTGGELFF. CDR3 bases: TGTGCCAGCAGCCCCACTGGGGGGGAGCTGTTTTTT.

The V and J genes are TRBV19 and TRBJ1-5; 8 bases match TRBD1. The V gene's germline CDR1 is LNHDA and CDR2 SQIVND (reference sequence). This CDR3 contains 15 residues. The J segment lost 5 bases and the V segment lost 2 bases, leaving 5 bases of the junction unmatched. CDR3 DNA sequence: TGTGCCAGTAGTATATTATCGACAGGGGATCAGCCCCAGCATTTT. Translation gives CASSILSTGDQPQHF.

The chain carries TRBV18 and TRBJ2-7; weak D call: TRBD1 (5 bases). This CDR3 region has 14 residues. Germline loops: CDR1 KGHSH, CDR2 LQKENI. Trimming took 6 bases from V and 6 from J, leaving 18 bases between them. CDR3 DNA sequence: TGTGCCAGCTCCCGGGCAGGGTTGGATGGCGAGCAGTACTTC. It encodes CASSRAGLDGEQYF.

The genes are TRBV4-3 and TRBJ2-3; 7 positions agree with TRBD2. Unmatched junction bases numbered 10, after V lost 1 base and J lost 6 bases. CDR1 and CDR2 from the germline V gene are LGHNA and YSLEER. This CDR3 contains 16 residues. The CDR3: CASSQGRGRGHDTQYF. CDR3 nucleotide sequence: TGCGCCAGCAGCCAAGGTCGCGGGAGAGGACACGATACGCAGTATTTT.

This clone was recorded once. V gene TRBV24-1 combines with J gene TRBJ2-1; D is possibly TRBD1 (5 bases). This CDR3 spans 12 amino acids. The germline V gene has CDR1 KGHDR and CDR2 SFDVKD. Trimming shortened V by 5 bases and J by 6 bases, and 7 bases separated the two germline ends. The DNA for the CDR3 is TGTGCCACCAGTGCAGGGCGCAATGAGCAGTTCTTC. Translated: CATSAGRNEQFF.

The J gene is TRBJ2-1, the V gene TRBV5-1; 14 nucleotides match TRBD2. The CDR3 spans 18 residues. The V gene's germline CDR1 is SGHRS and CDR2 YFSETQ. Losses at the gene ends were 4 bases for V and 7 bases for J; bases not matched to a gene: 13. The CDR3: CASSPPTSGRGYENEQFF. Written as DNA, the CDR3 is TGCGCCAGCAGCCCACCGACTAGCGGGAGGGGGTATGAGAATGAGCAGTTCTTC.